This T cell receptor beta chain was identified in a study of beta chain features in type 1 diabetes (dated by TCRdb to the late 2010s). Study-level background: No differences in mean age, gender distribution, total cell number or subset yield were found between patients and healthy donors. Across all samples, 90 million to 130 million sorted cells were examined, and cell number per subset correlated strongly with RNA yield. In the study, recently diagnosed type 1 diabetes patients and matched healthy donors were compared on the TCRB repertoires of their sorted circulating CD4+ T cell subsets. Naive and central memory subsets were obtained from all 30 or so donors, but regulatory and stem cell-like memory subsets were isolated from only 8 patients and 8 healthy donors.

With respect to this clone: It has no known antigen specificity. Base qualities were left out, and no much larger clone turns up one base away.

Here is what the overall study found, with its caveats: Patients with type 1 diabetes made fewer insertions and deleted more nucleotides at VDJ recombination sites, implying thymic rearrangement abnormalities. Only small numbers of individuals were included in the HLA sub-analyses, which left unresolved whether HLA type had any influence on TCRB rearrangement. Shorter templates might be favored by PCR, yet because patient and control samples were amplified and corrected together, any such skew would affect both groups equally. In all four CD4+ subsets, TCRB CDR3 length was moderately but significantly shorter in type 1 diabetes patients. Naive, central memory and regulatory TCRB repertoires appeared to be more similar among patients than among healthy donors. Because cDNA was sequenced instead of genomic DNA, highly expressing activated cells could be over-represented, though the groups showed no difference in activation or CD3 levels.

All of the isolated RNA was reverse transcribed with the High Capacity cDNA Reverse Transcription Kit, so expressed TCRB transcripts were sequenced. Deep immunoSEQ sequencing was performed on naive, central memory and regulatory T cell samples, with an average of about 4 million total reads per sample. Sorted cells were lysed in RLT buffer and RNA was extracted with DNase-treated RNeasy Micro or Mini kits, depending on cell number. To prevent cross-contamination, every cell subset was processed on its own, while patient and healthy donor samples were processed together. Using the immunoSEQ multiplex PCR, TCRB sequences were amplified from cDNA into 87-bp fragments spanning the CDR3 region. Amplicons were sequenced on the Illumina HiSeq platform. The paper's data handling went like this. Synthetic template baselines were used to correct PCR bias computationally, reads within Hamming distance 2 were collapsed, and singletons that could not be merged were discarded. Reads were aligned to IMGT to assign V, D and J genes, CDR3 length, and insertions or deletions at six rearrangement sites. Within each subset, clonotype counts were normalized to sorted cell number, and only after that were true diversity and Gini coefficients computed with the tcR R package. Repertoire sharing was quantified using the overlap coefficient calculated on TCRB nucleotide sequences. Out-of-frame TCRB sequences from naive cells were analyzed to stand in for the pre-selection repertoire. TCRdb limited this immuneACCESS table to in-frame rearrangements with V and J called. A share of clones is missing; checked studies link under half to unresolved V genes, and the rest is unexplained. The V and J calls and the clone size are those of that table, but D and trimming were determined from the DNA. Recorded for this sample are hundreds of thousands of clones; 13% of them occurred a single time. Less than 0.025% of the sample belongs to the ten largest clones.

The CDR3 holds 12 amino acids from the cysteine to the phenylalanine. This entry keeps only the CDR3 DNA: 36 bases, framed from base 1. V and J are truncated by 5 bases and 4 bases respectively, leaving an intervening sequence of 9 bases. The germline V gene encodes CDR1 KGHSH and CDR2 LQKENI. From each donor, a single peripheral blood sample of about 116 mL on average was drawn into heparinised tubes. A BD FACSAria II and a panel including CD45RO, CCR7, CD25, CD127, CD95 and CD27 were used to sort naive, central memory, regulatory and stem cell-like memory CD4+ T cells. Purity was above 95% for every sorted population. PBMCs were isolated right away by Lymphoprep density gradient centrifugation and were stained directly, without culture. To minimize batch effects, samples were stained and sorted in pairs, one healthy donor with one patient per experiment.

The origin of this receptor is a young man with type 1 diabetes. Recombination joined TRBV18 with TRBJ2-7, and TRBD1 may be the D gene, going by 5 matching bases. Sequencing used naive CD4+ T cells from blood. The sample's cell subset or site label, decoded: true naive CD4+ T cells. The DNA reads as follows: TGTGCCAGCTCATCCAGGGAATACGAGCAGTACTTC. Its product reads: CASSSREYEQYF.